This section outlines one T cell receptor (beta chain) sequence together with its context. The target antigen is unknown. Assay: immunoSEQ multiplex PCR; the TCRdb copy retains only in-frame clones and omits some. The repertoire holds about 54,000 clones, with around 86% as singletons. The sample belongs to a study of T cells in localized non-small cell lung cancer. Study results and caveats: Maximal T cell clonality occurred in uninvolved adjacent lung, with tumor ranking below it. Because researchers sequenced only one region of the tumor, heterogeneity is still possible. Adjacent lung held a median 57 of the top 100 tumor clones.

Per the germline V gene, CDR1 is MRHNA and CDR2 is SNTAGT. The CDR3 is 13 residues long. The trim removed 4 bases at V and 7 bases at J, leaving 4 bases unmatched. The chain has TRBV6-4 and TRBJ2-7, with 10 bases matching TRBD1. The sample consisted of peripheral blood, taken before any cancer treatment. The receptor's source is a female donor over 55 with stage II squamous cell lung carcinoma. The CDR3 bases are TGTGCCAGCAGTGTGGGACAGGGGACGGAGCAGTACTTC. Its protein is CASSVGQGTEQYF.